This T cell receptor beta chain came from a study of T-cell reconstitution after alpha-beta-depleted transplantation in children. Germline V gene lookup returns CDR1 DFQATT and CDR2 SNEGSKA (reference sequence). The CDR3 has 17 residues. With regard to this clonotype: At one of its ends the junction is not consistent with the germline gene, which may arise from a read error.

Preparation of the TCRbeta library was carried out with unique molecular identifiers. MiXCR, run by TCRdb on the PCR reads, gives a single entry per CDR3 protein. This sample has 130,000 or so distinct CDR3 sequences; around a tenth occur once, and the top ten carry around 24%. The receptor comes from a girl less than two years old who had a stem cell transplant for combined immunodeficiency, so the T cells may come from the graft donor. The gene calls are TRBV20-1 and TRBJ2-6; D perhaps matches TRBD2 (6 bases). The specimen was PBMCs, mostly from graft donor cells, collected 180 days after TCRalphabeta/CD19-depleted stem cell transplant. The DNA for the CDR3 is TGCTGTGCTAGAGATCCTCGGGGGAGGATGGGGGCCAACGTCCTGACTTTC. Translation: CCARDPRGRMGANVLTF.